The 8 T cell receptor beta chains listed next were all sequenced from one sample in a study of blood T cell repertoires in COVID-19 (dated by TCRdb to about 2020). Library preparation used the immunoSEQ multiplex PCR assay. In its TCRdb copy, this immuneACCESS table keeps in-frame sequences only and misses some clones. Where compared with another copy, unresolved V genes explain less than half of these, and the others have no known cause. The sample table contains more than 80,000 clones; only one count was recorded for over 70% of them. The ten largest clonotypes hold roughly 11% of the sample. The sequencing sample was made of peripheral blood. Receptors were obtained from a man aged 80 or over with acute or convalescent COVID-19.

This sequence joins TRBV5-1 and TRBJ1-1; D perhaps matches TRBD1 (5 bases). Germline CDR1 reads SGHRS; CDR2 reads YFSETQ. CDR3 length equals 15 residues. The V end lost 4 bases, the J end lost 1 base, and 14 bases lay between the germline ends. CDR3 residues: CASSPGTPPNTEAFF. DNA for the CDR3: TGCGCCAGCAGCCCAGGGACTCCTCCGAACACTGAAGCTTTCTTT.

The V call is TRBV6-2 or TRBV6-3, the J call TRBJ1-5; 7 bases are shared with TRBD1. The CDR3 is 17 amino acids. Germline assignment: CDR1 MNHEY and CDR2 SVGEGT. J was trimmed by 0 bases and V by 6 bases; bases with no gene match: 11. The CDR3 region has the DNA TGTGCCAGCAGACCTGCGACAGGGACCTATAGCAATCAGCCCCAGCATTTT. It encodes CASRPATGTYSNQPQHF.

The CDR3 DNA sequence: TGTGCCAGCAGCTTAGCGCAGGTATCGTACGAGCAGTACTTC. This sequence encodes CASSLAQVSYEQYF. This chain uses TRBV7-2 with TRBJ2-7, with D hard to call. V was pared by 0 bases and J by 4 bases, with 10 bases between. Germline V gene lookup returns CDR1 SGHTA and CDR2 FQGNSA. The CDR3 loop spans 14 amino acids.

The CDR3: CASSAQTGNSGNTIYF. Written as DNA, the CDR3 is TGTGCCAGCAGCGCTCAGACAGGAAACTCTGGAAACACCATATATTTT. The V gene is TRBV9, the J gene TRBJ1-3; D is perhaps TRBD1 (6 bases). The CDR3 sequence is 16 residues long. Germline-derived CDR1 and CDR2 are SGDLS and YYNGEE. V dropped 3 bases and J dropped 0 bases, with 13 bases sitting between them.

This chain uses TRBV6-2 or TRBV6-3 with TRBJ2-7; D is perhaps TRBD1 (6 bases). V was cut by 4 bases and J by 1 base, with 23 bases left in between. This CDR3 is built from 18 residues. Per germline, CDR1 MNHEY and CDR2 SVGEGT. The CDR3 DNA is TGTGCCAGCAGTTGGACGACCCGCCCCGGGACAAGGTCCTACGAGCAGTACTTC. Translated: CASSWTTRPGTRSYEQYF.

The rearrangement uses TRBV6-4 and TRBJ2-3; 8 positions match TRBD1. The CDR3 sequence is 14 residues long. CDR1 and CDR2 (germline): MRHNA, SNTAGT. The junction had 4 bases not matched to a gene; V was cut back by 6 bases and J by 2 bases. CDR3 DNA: TGTGCCAGCAGAGGACAGGGTCTCACAGATACGCAGTATTTT. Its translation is CASRGQGLTDTQYF.

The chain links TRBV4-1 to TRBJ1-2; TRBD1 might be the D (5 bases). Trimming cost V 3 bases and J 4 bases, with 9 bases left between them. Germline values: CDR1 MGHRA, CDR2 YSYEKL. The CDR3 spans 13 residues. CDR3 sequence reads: CASSQTDFYGYTF. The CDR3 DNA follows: TGCGCCAGCAGCCAGACAGATTTCTATGGCTACACCTTC.

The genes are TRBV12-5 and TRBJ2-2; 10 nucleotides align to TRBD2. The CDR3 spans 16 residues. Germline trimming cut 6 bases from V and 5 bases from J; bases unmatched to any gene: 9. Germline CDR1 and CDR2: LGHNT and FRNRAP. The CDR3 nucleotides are TGTGCTAGTGGCCCGATCGTACTAGCGGGGACCGGGGAGCTGTTTTTT. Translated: CASGPIVLAGTGELFF.